Reported below is one TCR beta chain. This specimen belongs to a study of blood T cell repertoires in COVID-19. The germline V gene has CDR1 SGHTA and CDR2 FQGTGA. The CDR3 runs 13 residues. V lost 3 bases to trimming and J lost 2 bases; unmatched junction nucleotides: 1. TCRdb's copy holds only in-frame clones and misses some; the assay was immunoSEQ multiplex PCR. The table shows approximately 150,000 clones, with more than 75% occurring only once. Source material: PBMCs or T cells enriched from blood (not recorded which). The chain carries TRBV7-3 and TRBJ2-7, with 7 bases that match TRBD1. This TCR derives from a middle-aged man who had recovered from COVID-19. In DNA, the CDR3 is TGTGCCAGCAGCTTTGACAGGGCCTACGAGCAGTACTTC. Translated: CASSFDRAYEQYF.